This T cell receptor beta chain comes out of a study of CD8 T cells in ankylosing spondylitis. The study's findings and limits: Past research had described some motif variants in reactive arthritis synovial fluid and blood. Significant enrichment of disease-linked clones was reportedly seen in matched ankylosing spondylitis synovial fluid. Seven or eight highly homologous variants formed a TCR beta motif that appeared characteristic of ankylosing spondylitis blood. Disease-linked clones bore a CD8+ phenotype and were relatively rare in peripheral blood.

Quantitative 5'-RACE with molecular barcodes was used to make the TCR beta libraries. TCRdb itself ran the 5' RACE reads through MiXCR, one entry per CDR3 protein. The sample lists approximately 400,000 distinct CDR3 sequences; 17% were seen once. Trimming pared 2 bases from V and 5 bases from J, leaving 12 bases between. The CDR3 sequence is 14 residues long. Germline V gene lookup returns CDR1 SNHLY and CDR2 FYNNEI. As to this clonotype: The target antigen is unknown.

This TCR was recovered from a male donor with ankylosing spondylitis. Sequenced: blood, either unsorted or a sorted T cell fraction (not recorded which). The rearrangement joins TRBV2 to TRBJ2-5; D not certain. As DNA, the CDR3 is TGTGCCAGCAGTGAAACTTGGGTTGGGGAGACCCAGTACTTC. This sequence encodes CASSETWVGETQYF.